This note documents a single TCR beta chain sequence. This clonotype was found many times. This clone's antigen is unknown. The sample holds no much larger clone one base away, and base qualities are not on file. The source of the sample is a study of molecular identifiers for immune sequencing clone quantification (dated by TCRdb to the late 2010s). In terms of the full investigation: For a replicate experiment, the RNA from either approximately 20,000 or 100,000 naive CD8 T cells was divided into five aliquots, and four of those aliquots went on to sequencing. CD8 T cells were used in a methods study to benchmark molecular-identifier clustering-based TCR repertoire sequencing (MIDCIRS) and TCR RNA copy counting. What the work shows at the level of the full study, not this receptor alone: The naive libraries included spiked-in Jurkat TCR RNA (10 copies' worth), and this Jurkat TCR RNA is not part of the donor repertoire. Identical TCR molecules sharing a barcode could cause highly expanded clone sizes to be underestimated. When barcode sub-clustering was not used, chimeric consensus sequences inflated TCR diversity, with chimeras reaching as high as 47%. In CMV-specific effector cells, clones with more than 20 RNA copies accounted for over 98% of molecules, whereas in naive cells such clones accounted for under 1%. Even against a background of 850,000 to 1,000,000 naive CD8 T cells, spiked-in Jurkat TCR RNA amounting to a single cell's worth was reported to be detectable. Modeling estimated about 3 recovered TCR RNA copies per cell, compared with about 9.3 by digital PCR, which implies approximately 30% capture efficiency.

Taken from cysteine to phenylalanine, the CDR3 has 15 residues. Only the CDR3 region is kept as DNA, spanning 45 bases read in frame from base 1. The germline V gene (reference sequence) provides CDR1 MNHEY and CDR2 SMNVEV. V and J are trimmed by 4 bases and 4 bases, and the gene matches miss 8 bases of the junction. The method was PCR. Sequencing relied on a NextSeq 500. Preparation of bulk TCR libraries followed a previously described approach, with the TCR primers listed in Table S5. Purification of total RNA was performed with the Qiagen AllPrep DNA/RNA kit. Before any analysis, reads coming from multiple sequencing runs of the same library were combined into one pool. From the authors' description of their analysis: Reads were retained only if their TCR constant sequence matched exactly, and those retained reads were trimmed to 150 nt and grouped according to their 12-nt molecular barcodes. Within each barcode group, reads were sub-clustered at a 15% Levenshtein threshold, and quality-weighted consensus sequences were built per RNA molecule. Non-functional sequences were excluded, and lower-count sequences lying one edit away from another sequence were also excluded. On the basis of fitting two negative binomial distributions, barcode sub-clusters with fewer than 20% of the maximum read count were discarded. TCRdb trimmed public reads at Q25 via fastp, called clones via MiXCR and kept in-frame beta chains. Every entry covers one CDR3 protein and lists the most common genes and DNA from its rows. None of the V and J calls come from the authors' own analysis; TCRdb made them. Recorded for this sample are roughly 300,000 distinct CDR3 sequences; roughly a quarter of them occurred a single time. About 0.7% of the sample is held by the ten biggest clonotypes.

Naive CD8 T cell libraries were made from around 18,000 to 910,000 sorted cells using 10%, 30% or 50% of purified RNA. On a BD FACSAria II, naive CD8 T cells were FACS-sorted as CD8+CD4-CCR7+CD45RA+ and collected into RLT Plus buffer. To test detection sensitivity, Jurkat RNA equivalent to more than eight TCR copies was spiked into samples of roughly 18,000-1,000,000 naive CD8 T cells. CD8 T cells were enriched using RosetteSep CD8+ T Cell Enrichment Cocktail and Ficoll-Paque, and the enriched cells then underwent ACK red cell lysis. The sequencing sample was made of naive CD8+ T cells from blood, with Jurkat cell RNA spiked in. Sample cell subset or site, as interpreted from the label and publication: FACS-sorted CD8+CD4-CCR7+CD45RA+ naive T cells. The V gene is TRBV27 and the J gene is TRBJ2-5, and TRBD1 aligns with 8 junction nucleotides. The TCR sequence derives from a human donor in good health. Some libraries in this study had Jurkat cell RNA spiked in. The CDR3 reads as follows: CASSWTGSEAETQYF. The base sequence is TGTGCCAGCAGTTGGACAGGGTCCGAAGCAGAGACCCAGTACTTC.